The source of this TCR beta chain is a study of blood T cell repertoires in COVID-19. With 11 bases removed from V and 7 bases from J, the gap between germline ends came to 23 bases. From germline, CDR1 is SGHTA and CDR2 FQGNSA. CDR3 length: 15 amino acids. Profiled with immunoSEQ multiplex PCR; TCRdb holds only in-frame clones, not every one. Among under 65,000 clones, 75% to 95% were seen once, and the ten largest hold 8.6%. The TCR was taken from a human donor in a cohort sampled during active COVID-19. The chain has TRBV7-2 and TRBJ2-2, with D perhaps matching TRBD1 (5 bases). Sequencing was done on a sample of peripheral blood. The CDR3 loop is CASKGSFRAGGELFF. The DNA of the CDR3 is TGTGCCTCAAAGGGATCGTTCAGGGCCGGCGGGGAGCTGTTTTTT.